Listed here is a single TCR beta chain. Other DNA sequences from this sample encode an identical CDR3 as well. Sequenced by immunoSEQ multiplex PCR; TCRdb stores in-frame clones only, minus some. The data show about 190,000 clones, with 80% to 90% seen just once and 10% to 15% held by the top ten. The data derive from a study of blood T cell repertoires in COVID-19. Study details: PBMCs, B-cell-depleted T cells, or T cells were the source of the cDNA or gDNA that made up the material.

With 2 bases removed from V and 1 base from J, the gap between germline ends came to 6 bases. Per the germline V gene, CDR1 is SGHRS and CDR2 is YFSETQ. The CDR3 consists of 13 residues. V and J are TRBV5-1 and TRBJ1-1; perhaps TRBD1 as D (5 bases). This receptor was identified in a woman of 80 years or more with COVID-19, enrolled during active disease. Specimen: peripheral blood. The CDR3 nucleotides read TGCGCCAGCAGCTTCCAGGGGAACACTGAAGCTTTCTTT. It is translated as CASSFQGNTEAFF.